This T cell receptor beta chain emerged from a study of spatial heterogeneity in lung cancer. Study-wide context: The study consistently detected more beta-chain than alpha-chain sequences. Within raw reads, each unique TCR and UMI combination appeared on average more than ten times.

Each CDR3 protein is one row after TCRdb ran MiXCR on the 5' RACE reads. The profile covers about 38,000 distinct CDR3 sequences, with 5.8% appearing a single time and more than 9% taken by the ten largest. The sample's time point: sample taken at primary tumor resection. Tumor, nontumor lung or frozen PBMC supplied whole RNA, sequenced without sorting. This clonotype was detected many times. Here the sequenced sample was PBMCs, taken at surgery. The TCR comes from a male donor with early-stage non-small cell lung cancer.

CDR3 sequence reads: CASSEQGARNYGYTF. The CDR3 DNA reads as TGTGCCAGCAGTGAACAGGGGGCGCGCAACTATGGCTACACCTTC. This rearrangement joins TRBV6-1 to TRBJ1-2; 8 nucleotides align to TRBD1. This CDR3 region has 15 residues. V dropped 2 bases and J dropped 2; count of bases not matched to a gene: 4. Germline V gene lookup returns CDR1 MNHNS and CDR2 SASEGT.